The clone carrying this T cell receptor (beta chain) has more than one count but fewer than ten. No antigen is known for it. This sample is drawn from a study of T cells after yellow fever vaccination. TCRdb recomputed calls from the 5' RACE reads with MiXCR, one row per CDR3 protein. The table lists approximately 74,000 distinct CDR3 sequences, around 6.5% of them singletons. Trimming pared 6 bases from V and 5 bases from J, leaving 16 bases between. From germline, CDR1 is SGHAT and CDR2 FQNNGV. The CDR3 sequence is 14 residues long. Points from the study as a whole: In FACS-sorted repertoires, abundant clonotypes from the bulk population could appear as contaminants. Post-booster repertoires contained most primary-vaccination clones again (roughly 96% CD4, around 89% CD8). Clonotype sharing between CD4 and CD8 compartments was small.

The source is a young man who received the YFV17D yellow fever vaccine. The rearrangement uses TRBV11-2 and TRBJ2-5; D may match TRBD1 or TRBD2 (5 bases each). The sequences come from CD8+ T cells sorted from PBMCs, collected 5 to 6 days after the first yellow fever vaccination. The CDR3 sequence is CASRGSGAGETQYF. The CDR3 region has the DNA TGTGCCAGCAGGGGCTCCGGGGCTGGGGAGACCCAGTACTTC.